This T cell receptor (beta chain) was observed in a study of control samples from healthy donors and cancer patients (dated by TCRdb to about 2020). As concerns this clone: Its antigen remains unidentified. Base quality data are lacking; no much larger clone is found one base away.

The V end loses 3 bases and the J end loses 4 bases, and a stretch of 4 bases separates them. Counted from cysteine to phenylalanine, this CDR3 has 12 amino acids. Of all the DNA, just the CDR3 is kept, 36 bases in frame from base 1. CDR1 MDHEN and CDR2 SYDVKM were looked up in the germline V gene. The library was produced with the immunoSEQ multiplex PCR assay. The immuneACCESS repertoire file appears here via TCRdb, limited to in-frame rearrangements. These files lack a portion of the clones; in checked studies, under half of the deficit traces to unresolved V genes, and the cause of the others is not known. The sample includes about 130,000 clones, with about 93% observed a single time. The ten largest clones capture around 14% of the sample.

The receptor was isolated from a man in his 60s with colorectal cancer. Sample: PBMCs. The chain is assembled from TRBV28 and TRBJ2-1; the D gene assignment is ambiguous. The nucleotides read TGTGCCAGCAGTTTGGAGTACAATGAGCAGTTCTTC. It specifies CASSLEYNEQFF.